These 15 T cell receptor beta chains originate from one sample sequenced in a study of human T cells and chemical hapten exposure. Via MiXCR, TCRdb re-called the RACE reads, giving one row per CDR3 protein. The table lists more than 300,000 distinct CDR3 sequences, around 5.5% of them singletons. Described time point: pre-sensitization, week 0. Treatment in this sample: therapeutic diphenylcyclopropenone sensitization with weekly scalp DPC. Sequenced here: whole blood, sampled in connection with sensitization to the hapten diphenylcyclopropenone (DPC). Receptors originate from a woman aged 18-35 years with alopecia areata. Some clones in this sample may be carry-over from other donors' samples.

For the CDR3, the DNA is TGTGCCAGCAGTTACGACGCCAGGTACTATGGCTACACCTTC. As protein: CASSYDARYYGYTF. J is TRBJ1-2 and V is TRBV6-6; D remains ambiguous. The germline V gene has CDR1 MNHNY and CDR2 SVGAGI (reference sequence). The CDR3 extends over 14 amino acids. Trimming cost V 2 bases and J 3 bases, with 10 bases left between them.

This clonotype has more than one count but fewer than ten. The chain recombines TRBV28 with TRBJ2-5; 8 bases fit TRBD2. There are 16 residues in the CDR3. V was clipped by 3 bases and J by 0 bases; unmatched bases: 6. From germline, CDR1 is MDHEN and CDR2 SYDVKM. Here the CDR3 reads CASSFAGGTDQETQYF. The CDR3 DNA follows: TGTGCCAGCAGTTTCGCGGGGGGAACCGACCAAGAGACCCAGTACTTC.

This clonotype appeared many times. The rearrangement uses TRBV20-1 and TRBJ1-4; D gene uncertain. CDR1 is DFQATT and CDR2 is SNEGSKA in the germline V gene (reference sequence). The CDR3 has 14 amino acids. Trimming removed 3 bases at V and 7 bases at J, with 15 bases between. CDR3 in DNA: TGCAGTGCTAGTAAAGGCAGACGAGGTGAAAAACTGTTTTTT. It encodes CSASKGRRGEKLFF.

The V call is TRBV2, the J call TRBJ1-4; 7 nucleotides match TRBD1. Germline values: CDR1 SNHLY, CDR2 FYNNEI. The CDR3 is 18 residues long. V was clipped by 7 bases and J by 0 bases; unmatched bases: 14. CDR3 loop: CASKPPPGQLATNEKLFF. The CDR3 nucleotides read TGTGCCAGCAAGCCTCCCCCGGGACAGCTTGCAACTAATGAAAAACTGTTTTTT.

This clonotype was seen many times. The chain employs TRBV11-2 and TRBJ2-3; D unresolved. The CDR3 spans 11 residues. V was pared by 8 bases and J by 4 bases, with 7 bases between. The germline V gene encodes CDR1 SGHAT and CDR2 FQNNGV. CDR3 region: CASRAPDTQYF. The CDR3 DNA reads TGTGCCAGCCGAGCTCCAGATACGCAGTATTTT.

In this sample, this clonotype turned up a few times. The J gene is TRBJ2-3, the V gene TRBV6-2 or TRBV6-3; 8 bases map to TRBD2. This CDR3 contains 16 residues. Germline values: CDR1 MNHEY, CDR2 SVGEGT. With V trimmed by 6 bases and J by 2 bases, 10 bases remained unmatched. CDR3: CASSPTSEGLTDTQYF. In DNA, the CDR3 is TGTGCCAGCAGCCCGACTAGCGAAGGACTCACAGATACGCAGTATTTT.

The chain combines TRBV5-1 with TRBJ2-3, with D possibly matching TRBD2 (5 bases). V dropped 4 bases and J dropped 3 bases, with 12 bases sitting between them. The germline V gene has CDR1 SGHRS and CDR2 YFSETQ. CDR3 length: 14 amino acids. CDR3 region: CASSVSAATDTQYF. In DNA, the CDR3 is TGCGCCAGCAGCGTGTCAGCGGCAACAGATACGCAGTATTTT.

This clonotype was seen at least ten times. CDR3 in amino acids: CASGLGTLQPQHF. CDR3 nucleotide sequence: TGTGCTAGTGGTTTGGGGACACTTCAGCCCCAGCATTTT. The chain couples TRBV12-5 to TRBJ1-5; maybe TRBD1 (5 bases). Deletions cut 1 base from V and 6 bases from J, with 7 bases between. The CDR3 consists of 13 residues. Germline CDR1 reads LGHNT; CDR2 reads FRNRAP.

Only a few counts were recorded for this clonotype. CDR3 sequence reads: CASSSSTRGEKLFF. The CDR3 DNA reads as TGCGCCAGCAGCTCGAGCACAAGGGGCGAAAAACTGTTTTTT. V is TRBV5-1 and J is TRBJ1-4; D is perhaps TRBD1 (5 bases). This CDR3 spans 14 amino acids. Per germline, CDR1 SGHRS and CDR2 YFSETQ. V was clipped by 3 bases and J by 8 bases, with 14 bases between them.

This sequence joins TRBV2 and TRBJ1-1, with unresolved D. The CDR3 length is 14 residues. The germline CDR1 and CDR2 sequences are SNHLY and FYNNEI. Trimming left V 6 bases short and J 5 bases short, with 16 bases between. The CDR3 DNA reads TGTGCCAGCAGATTAGCGGTAGAAGGGACTGAAGCTTTCTTT. Its protein product is CASRLAVEGTEAFF.

This clonotype was seen repeatedly, ten times or more. V is TRBV6-5 and J is TRBJ1-1, with 11 bases lining up with TRBD1. This CDR3 is 15 amino acids long. Trimming removed 8 bases from V and 4 bases from J; junction bases left unmatched: 9. CDR1 is MNHEY and CDR2 is SVGAGI in the germline V gene. The CDR3, as DNA: TGTGCCAGCGGGGGACAGGGGGTTTATGGCACTGAAGCTTTCTTT. It yields the protein CASGGQGVYGTEAFF.

This clonotype was counted ten times or more. The chain carries TRBV7-8 and TRBJ1-1; D is ambiguous. Germline assignment: CDR1 SGHVS and CDR2 FQNEAQ. This CDR3 contains 15 residues. Between the trimmed V and J ends, which lost 5 bases and 1 base, there was a span of 14 bases. CDR3 DNA: TGTGCCAGCAGCGGAGCTGACTACTGGAACACTGAAGCTTTCTTT. Translated, it gives CASSGADYWNTEAFF.

This clonotype was observed a handful of times. The V gene is TRBV27, the J gene TRBJ2-7; D is possibly TRBD1 or TRBD2 (7 bases each). The germline V gene encodes CDR1 MNHEY and CDR2 SMNVEV (reference sequence). Trimming took 7 bases from V and 5 from J, leaving 15 bases between them. CDR3 length equals 13 residues. CDR3: CASTRQGGHEQYF. The CDR3, as DNA: TGTGCCAGCACCCGACAGGGAGGGCACGAGCAGTACTTC.

This clonotype was observed a few times. J is TRBJ2-3 and V is TRBV5-4, with TRBD1 matching 10 bases. The V gene's germline CDR1 is SGHNT and CDR2 YYREEE (reference sequence). V lost 5 bases, J lost 5 bases, and 5 bases stayed unmatched. The CDR3 has 14 residues. This CDR3 is CASRDRGLGDTQYF. CDR3 DNA: TGTGCCAGCAGAGACAGGGGGCTTGGAGATACGCAGTATTTT. Full variable domain (rest looked up from reference TRBV5-4 and TRBJ2-3): ETGVTQSPTHLIKTRGQQVTLRCSSQSGHNTVSWYQQALGQGPQFIFQYYREEENGRGNFPPRFSGLQFPNYSSELNVNALELDDSALYLCASRDRGLGDTQYFGPGTRLTVL.

This clonotype was counted only a few times. The V call is TRBV19, the J call TRBJ1-2, with 8 bases fitting TRBD1. The CDR3 has 16 residues. The V segment lost 1 base and the J segment 2 bases; nucleotides outside the gene matches: 6. The germline V gene has CDR1 LNHDA and CDR2 SQIVND (reference sequence). CDR3 in amino acids: CASSIARGLDNYGYTF. In DNA form, the CDR3 reads TGTGCCAGTAGTATAGCCAGGGGGCTCGACAACTATGGCTACACCTTC. Full variable domain (remainder filled in from reference TRBV19 and TRBJ1-2): DGGITQSPKYLFRKEGQNVTLSCEQNLNHDAMYWYRQDPGQGLRLIYYSQIVNDFQKGDIAEGYSVSREKKESFPLTVTSAQKNPTAFYLCASSIARGLDNYGYTFGSGTRLTVV.